The 27 T cell receptor beta chains listed next were all sequenced from one sample in a study of T cells after yellow fever vaccination. TCRdb recomputed calls from the 5' RACE reads with MiXCR, one row per CDR3 protein. The data show roughly 500,000 distinct CDR3 sequences, about 19% seen once. Sequencing used PBMCs, obtained 15 days after the yellow fever booster vaccination. These receptors came from a man aged 25-45 years who received the YFV17D yellow fever vaccine.

The sample holds a few counts of this clonotype. This chain connects TRBV12-3 or TRBV12-4 to TRBJ2-3, with 8 nucleotides matching TRBD1. Losses at the gene ends were 2 bases for V and 0 bases for J; bases not matched to a gene: 13. There are 19 residues in the CDR3. This CDR3 reads CASSLWGIKGQESTDTQYF. CDR3 DNA sequence: TGTGCCAGCAGTTTATGGGGAATTAAGGGACAGGAAAGCACAGATACGCAGTATTTT.

V usage is TRBV20-1 and J usage is TRBJ2-7; D is unresolved. V shed 3 bases and J shed 4 bases, with 13 bases lying between them. This CDR3 comprises 13 residues. Germline assignment: CDR1 DFQATT and CDR2 SNEGSKA (reference sequence). The chain's CDR3 is CSASGGGGYEQYF. The CDR3, as DNA: TGCAGTGCTAGCGGCGGTGGTGGATACGAGCAGTACTTC.

This clonotype was observed once. This chain connects TRBV28 to TRBJ2-5, with D hard to call. The length of the CDR3 is 15 residues. Per the germline V gene, CDR1 is MDHEN and CDR2 is SYDVKM. The germline V and J ends were trimmed by 6 bases and 5 bases, with 19 bases remaining between them. CDR3 sequence reads: CASSLANKVLETQYF. CDR3 DNA: TGTGCCAGCAGCCTCGCGAATAAGGTGTTGGAGACCCAGTACTTC.

V usage is TRBV19 and J usage is TRBJ1-6; no clear D gene. This CDR3 has 16 residues. Germline CDR1 LNHDA, CDR2 SQIVND (reference sequence). The ends were cut back, 6 bases at V and 5 bases at J, with 17 bases in the middle. The CDR3, as DNA: TGTGCCAGTAGACCTTCCTACTGGACGGATAATTCACCCCTCCACTTT. It codes for CASRPSYWTDNSPLHF.

This clonotype was detected a few times. The V call is TRBV29-1, the J call TRBJ2-7, with D unresolved. The CDR3 is 9 amino acids. CDR1 and CDR2 (germline): SQVTM, ANQGSEA. The CDR3 spells CRLAYEQYF. CDR3 sequence (DNA): TGCAGGTTGGCCTACGAGCAGTACTTC.

This clonotype occurred a few times. V and J are TRBV27 and TRBJ2-1; 7 nucleotides line up with TRBD2. V trimming: 5 bases; J trimming: 10 bases; junction bases outside the gene matches: 8. Looked up from germline, CDR1 is MNHEY and CDR2 is SMNVEV (reference sequence). This CDR3 has 13 residues. CDR3 DNA sequence: TGTGCCAGCAGTCCTACCGGGGGGAGGGAGCAGTTCTTC. Amino acid sequence: CASSPTGGREQFF.

This clonotype occurred a few times. The chain has TRBV20-1 and TRBJ2-5; the D gene could be TRBD1 or TRBD2 (6 bases each). Germline V gene lookup returns CDR1 DFQATT and CDR2 SNEGSKA (reference sequence). V was clipped by 3 bases and J by 3 bases, with 17 bases between them. The CDR3 consists of 15 residues. CDR3: CSASLPGAGKETQYF. The CDR3 DNA follows: TGCAGTGCTAGTCTACCAGGGGCGGGGAAAGAGACCCAGTACTTC.

The chain carries TRBV6-5 and TRBJ2-7; 11 bases agree with TRBD2. Germline CDR1 MNHEY, CDR2 SVGAGI. The CDR3 spans 17 residues. V dropped 2 bases and J dropped 2; count of bases not matched to a gene: 8. The chain's CDR3 is CASSYAAGTSGAYEQYF. The CDR3 bases are TGTGCCAGCAGTTACGCGGCTGGGACTAGCGGTGCCTACGAGCAGTACTTC.

This clonotype has ten or more counts. V usage is TRBV5-4 and J usage is TRBJ2-7; D is ambiguous. Trimming pared 1 base from V and 7 bases from J, leaving 6 bases between. This CDR3 contains 11 residues. Germline assignment: CDR1 SGHNT and CDR2 YYREEE (reference sequence). CDR3 sequence: CASSLLGEQYF. In DNA, the CDR3 is TGTGCCAGCAGCTTGTTGGGGGAGCAGTACTTC.

This clonotype was detected only a few times. The gene calls are TRBV6-4 and TRBJ2-7, with 13 nucleotides matching TRBD2. The CDR3 sequence is 21 residues long. Germline V gene sequence: CDR1 MRHNA, CDR2 SNTAGT. V shed 0 bases, J shed 1 base, and the junction held 15 bases outside the gene matches. CDR3 protein: CASSDSKMRTSGRPPSYEQYF. DNA of the CDR3: TGTGCCAGCAGTGACTCGAAGATGAGGACTAGCGGGAGACCTCCTTCCTACGAGCAGTACTTC.

This clonotype was seen more than once but under ten times. This chain uses TRBV12-3 or TRBV12-4 with TRBJ2-1, with 9 positions matching TRBD2. The V and J ends lost 3 bases and 9 bases, in that order; junction bases with no gene match: 6. CDR3 length: 14 residues. CDR3 in amino acids: CASSLGGRVSEQFF. The CDR3 nucleotides are TGTGCCAGCAGTTTGGGCGGGAGGGTCAGTGAGCAGTTCTTC.

This clonotype has more than one count but fewer than ten. The V call is TRBV3-1, the J call TRBJ1-1, with TRBD1 identical over 7 bases. The V gene's germline CDR1 is LGHDT and CDR2 YNNKEL (reference sequence). V shed 4 bases and J 13 bases; nucleotides not matched to a gene: 9. The CDR3 contains 12 residues. CDR3 nucleotide sequence: TGTGCCAGCAGCCCCAGGGGGGATAAACTTTTCTTT. Residues: CASSPRGDKLFF.

This clonotype has more than one count but fewer than ten. The chain links TRBV5-6 to TRBJ2-3; tentatively, D is TRBD2 (6 bases). From germline, CDR1 is SGHDT and CDR2 YYEEEE. This CDR3 has 14 amino acids. Trimming removed 2 bases at V and 6 bases at J, with 13 bases between. The DNA of the CDR3 is TGTGCCAGCAGCTTTCTAGCGTCCAGGGATACGCAGTATTTT. Residues: CASSFLASRDTQYF.

This rearrangement joins TRBV6-1 to TRBJ1-2; D uncertain. CDR1 and CDR2 (germline): MNHNS, SASEGT. The CDR3 has 16 residues. V was cut by 5 bases and J by 1 base, with 17 bases left in between. The CDR3 reads CASSLKRAGNNYGYTF. In DNA, the CDR3 is TGTGCCAGCAGTCTCAAGCGGGCAGGCAATAACTATGGCTACACCTTC.

The V and J genes are TRBV6-2 or TRBV6-3 and TRBJ2-7; D is ambiguous. Germline lookup yields CDR1 MNHEY and CDR2 SVGEGT. The CDR3 spans 16 residues. Trimming removed 0 bases from V and 0 bases from J, with 12 bases in between. The CDR3 nucleotides are TGTGCCAGCAGTTACTCGAACGGAGCGAGCTCCTACGAGCAGTACTTC. Translated, it gives CASSYSNGASSYEQYF.

The chain carries TRBV18 and TRBJ2-5, with TRBD1 matching 7 bases. CDR3 size: 14 residues. J lost 4 bases, V lost 6 bases, and 8 bases had no gene match. The germline gives CDR1 KGHSH, CDR2 LQKENI. The CDR3 DNA follows: TGTGCCAGCTCTCCAGGGACAGTCCGAGAGACCCAGTACTTC. Translation: CASSPGTVRETQYF.

This chain joins TRBV6-5 and TRBJ2-1; D remains unclear. The germline V gene encodes CDR1 MNHEY and CDR2 SVGAGI. The CDR3 is 15 residues long. The V gene lost 4 bases and the J gene lost 0 bases, with 10 bases spanning the gap. The CDR3 protein is CASSFQATSYNEQFF. CDR3 DNA: TGTGCCAGCAGTTTCCAGGCAACCTCCTACAATGAGCAGTTCTTC.

This clonotype has more than one count but fewer than ten. CDR3 amino acids: CASSLAAGPETQYF. CDR3 DNA sequence: TGTGCCAGCAGCTTAGCCGCGGGGCCAGAGACCCAGTACTTC. The chain couples TRBV11-2 to TRBJ2-5; D is perhaps TRBD2 (6 bases). The CDR3 consists of 14 residues. CDR1 and CDR2 from the germline V gene are SGHAT and FQNNGV. The V end was cut by 1 base, the J end by 4 bases, with 10 bases between.

V and J are TRBV7-2 and TRBJ2-1; D gene unclear. V was trimmed by 0 bases and J by 7 bases, leaving 7 bases between them. This CDR3 is built from 13 residues. Germline CDR1 and CDR2: SGHTA and FQGNSA. Written as DNA, the CDR3 is TGTGCCAGCAGCTTAGCGCAGGTTAATGAGCAGTTCTTC. The encoded protein is CASSLAQVNEQFF.

This clonotype was counted a few times. This chain uses TRBV5-6 with TRBJ2-7; 9 bases match TRBD2. The junction had 7 bases not matched to a gene; V was cut back by 0 bases and J by 6 bases. The CDR3 loop spans 15 amino acids. The germline V gene encodes CDR1 SGHDT and CDR2 YYEEEE. In DNA form, the CDR3 reads TGTGCCAGCAGCTTGGATCTTAGCGGGAGCGCCGAGCAGTACTTC. Amino acids: CASSLDLSGSAEQYF.

This clonotype was found a few times. The chain joins TRBV7-2 to TRBJ2-5; no clear D. This CDR3 contains 11 residues. CDR1 and CDR2 from the germline V gene are SGHTA and FQGNSA. With 1 base removed from V and 6 bases from J, the gap between germline ends came to 3 bases. This CDR3 reads CASSLVQTQYF. CDR3 nucleotide sequence: TGTGCCAGCAGCTTAGTCCAGACCCAGTACTTC.

CDR3 DNA: TGTGCCAGCAGTTACTCAAGGGTTTGGGGATACGAGCAGTACTTC. Encoded protein: CASSYSRVWGYEQYF. The chain combines TRBV6-5 with TRBJ2-7; D remains ambiguous. Germline V gene data show CDR1 as MNHEY and CDR2 as SVGAGI. This CDR3 is 15 amino acids long. With 0 bases removed from V and 4 bases from J, the gap between germline ends came to 13 bases.

The V and J genes are TRBV7-8 and TRBJ2-1; D possibly corresponds to TRBD1 (6 bases). CDR3 length equals 12 residues. Germline CDR1 SGHVS, CDR2 FQNEAQ. V lost 5 bases to trimming and J lost 9 bases, with 11 bases between them. The CDR3 protein is CASSTQGIEQFF. CDR3 DNA sequence: TGTGCCAGCAGCACGCAGGGGATTGAGCAGTTCTTC.

This clonotype occurred a few times. The chain carries TRBV6-2 or TRBV6-3 and TRBJ1-1, with 8 bases aligning to TRBD1. Per germline, CDR1 MNHEY and CDR2 SVGEGT. Trimming at V came to 5 bases and at J to 1 base, leaving 9 bases not matched to a gene. The CDR3 sequence is 16 residues long. This chain's CDR3 is CASSPRWGQENTEAFF. CDR3 bases: TGTGCCAGCAGTCCCAGGTGGGGACAGGAGAACACTGAAGCTTTCTTT.

In its sample, this clonotype was seen a few times. The gene calls are TRBV5-1 and TRBJ2-7, with 8 bases that match TRBD1. The trim removed 0 bases at V and 2 bases at J, leaving 4 bases unmatched. The CDR3 runs 15 residues. From germline, CDR1 is SGHRS and CDR2 YFSETQ. In DNA form, the CDR3 reads TGCGCCAGCAGCTTGGCCTTGGGACAGGCCTACGAGCAGTACTTC. Its protein is CASSLALGQAYEQYF. Filled out from reference TRBV5-1 and TRBJ2-7, the complete variable domain reads KAGVTQTPRYLIKTRGQQVTLSCSPISGHRSVSWYQQTPGQGLQFLFEYFSETQRNKGNFPGRFSGRQFSNSRSEMNVSTLELGDSALYLCASSLALGQAYEQYFGPGTRLTVT.

This chain links TRBV10-2 with TRBJ1-4, with a possible D match to TRBD1 (6 bases). The CDR3 runs 15 residues. V dropped 0 bases and J dropped 7 bases, with 12 bases sitting between them. Germline CDR1 is WSHSY and CDR2 is SAAADI. CDR3 amino acids: CASSESNRASEKLFF. DNA of the CDR3: TGCGCCAGCAGTGAGTCGAACAGGGCGAGTGAAAAACTGTTTTTT.

The CDR3 loop is CSVRGHFVEAFF. The CDR3 nucleotides are TGCAGCGTCCGGGGGCACTTTGTTGAAGCTTTCTTT. The genes are TRBV29-1 and TRBJ1-1; a weak D match, TRBD1 (6 bases). Germline-derived CDR1 and CDR2 are SQVTM and ANQGSEA. V lost 6 bases and J lost 7, with 15 bases in between. The CDR3 spans 12 residues. The entire variable domain, with the rest obtained from reference TRBV29-1 and TRBJ1-1, is as follows: SAVISQKPSRDICQRGTSLTIQCQVDSQVTMMFWYRQQPGQSLTLIATANQGSEATYESGFVIDKFPISRPNLTFSTLTVSNMSPEDSSIYLCSVRGHFVEAFFGQGTRLTVV.